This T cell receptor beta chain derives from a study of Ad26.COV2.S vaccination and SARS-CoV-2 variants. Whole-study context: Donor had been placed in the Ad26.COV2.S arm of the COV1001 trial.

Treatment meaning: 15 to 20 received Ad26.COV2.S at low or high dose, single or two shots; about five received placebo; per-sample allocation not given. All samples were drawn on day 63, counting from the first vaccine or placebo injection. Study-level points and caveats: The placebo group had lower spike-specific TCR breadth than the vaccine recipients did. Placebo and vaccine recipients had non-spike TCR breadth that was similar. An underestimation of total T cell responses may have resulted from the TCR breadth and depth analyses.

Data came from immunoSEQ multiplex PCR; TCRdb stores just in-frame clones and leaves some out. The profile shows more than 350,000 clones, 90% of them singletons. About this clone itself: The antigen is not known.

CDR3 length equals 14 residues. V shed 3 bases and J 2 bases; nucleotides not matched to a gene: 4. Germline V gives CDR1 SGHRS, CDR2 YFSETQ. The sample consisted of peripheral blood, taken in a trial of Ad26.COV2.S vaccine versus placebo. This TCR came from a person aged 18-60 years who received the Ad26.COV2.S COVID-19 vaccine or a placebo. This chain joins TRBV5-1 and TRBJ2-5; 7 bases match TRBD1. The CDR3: CASSYTGAQETQYF. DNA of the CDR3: TGCGCCAGCAGCTATACAGGGGCGCAAGAGACCCAGTACTTC.